The 10 T cell receptor beta chains below come from one sample, sequenced in a study of molecular identifiers for immune sequencing clone quantification. Using its own MiXCR run on the PCR reads, TCRdb lists one record per CDR3 protein. This table holds hundreds of thousands of distinct CDR3 sequences, about 25% found once. The sample consisted of naive CD8+ T cells from blood, with Jurkat cell RNA spiked in. Described subset: FACS-sorted CD8+CD4-CCR7+CD45RA+ naive T cells. The receptors stem from a human donor in good health. Some libraries in this study had Jurkat cell RNA spiked in.

This chain links TRBV20-1 with TRBJ2-5, with D possibly being TRBD1 or TRBD2 (5 bases each). This CDR3 region has 12 residues. Trimming removed 3 bases at V and 6 bases at J, with 11 bases between. CDR1 and CDR2 (germline): DFQATT, SNEGSKA (reference sequence). CDR3 coding DNA: TGCAGTGCTAGGGTCAGGGAGCAGACCCAGTACTTC. Residues: CSARVREQTQYF.

This chain connects TRBV4-3 to TRBJ1-5; tentative D call: TRBD1 (6 bases). Trimming left V 0 bases short and J 5 bases short, with 11 bases between. The CDR3 runs 15 residues. Per the germline V gene, CDR1 is LGHNA and CDR2 is YSLEER. The CDR3 protein is CASSQDHQGYQPQHF. CDR3 DNA sequence: TGCGCCAGCAGCCAAGATCATCAGGGGTATCAGCCCCAGCATTTT.

This clonotype was counted between two and nine times. The chain couples TRBV19 to TRBJ2-3, with D hard to call. The V end was cut by 2 bases, the J end by 3 bases, with 12 bases between. Germline-derived CDR1 and CDR2 are LNHDA and SQIVND (reference sequence). This CDR3 comprises 15 residues. The CDR3 loop reads CASSILYQKTDTQYF. The CDR3 DNA sequence: TGTGCCAGTAGTATACTTTACCAGAAGACAGATACGCAGTATTTT.

The chain combines TRBV27 with TRBJ2-5; TRBD2 aligns across 13 bases. This CDR3 spans 23 amino acids. The V gene's germline CDR1 is MNHEY and CDR2 SMNVEV (reference sequence). The V segment lost 0 bases and the J segment 6 bases; nucleotides outside the gene matches: 25. The CDR3 protein is CASSLSMGIGIAEPGLAGQTQYF. The CDR3 DNA reads TGTGCCAGCAGTTTATCGATGGGGATAGGGATCGCAGAACCGGGACTAGCGGGGCAGACCCAGTACTTC.

This clonotype was recorded many times. The gene calls are TRBV7-6 and TRBJ1-5, with no clear D. CDR1 SGHVS and CDR2 FNYEAQ come from the germline V gene. The length of the CDR3 is 13 residues. The ends were cut back, 10 bases at V and 3 bases at J, with 13 bases in the middle. CDR3 loop: CATALGPNQPQHF. The CDR3 DNA follows: TGTGCCACCGCCCTAGGACCCAATCAGCCCCAGCATTTT.

This clonotype was counted only a few times. The chain is built from TRBV7-8 and TRBJ2-3; D is possibly TRBD1 (5 bases). The length of the CDR3 is 17 residues. V was clipped by 1 base and J by 1 base, with 15 bases between them. Per germline, CDR1 SGHVS and CDR2 FQNEAQ. The CDR3: CASSLERSGRGTDTQYF. The CDR3 nucleotides read TGTGCCAGCAGCTTAGAGCGTTCGGGCAGGGGCACAGATACGCAGTATTTT.

The chain has TRBV6-2 or TRBV6-3 and TRBJ2-3, with D maybe TRBD1 (6 bases). The ends were cut back, 1 base at V and 1 base at J, with 9 bases in the middle. The germline gives CDR1 MNHEY, CDR2 SVGEGT. CDR3 length: 15 amino acids. The CDR3 region has the DNA TGTGCCAGCAGTTACTTCAGGGGAGGCACAGATACGCAGTATTTT. This gives the protein CASSYFRGGTDTQYF.

In this sample, this clonotype turned up many times. CDR3 amino acids: CSARDRGANTGELFF. CDR3 sequence (DNA): TGCAGTGCTAGAGACAGGGGCGCTAACACCGGGGAGCTGTTTTTT. The chain joins TRBV20-1 to TRBJ2-2; D is perhaps TRBD1 (6 bases). The germline CDR1 and CDR2 sequences are DFQATT and SNEGSKA (reference sequence). The V end lost 0 bases, the J end lost 2 bases, and 10 bases lay between the germline ends. This CDR3 comprises 15 residues.

This clonotype showed up many times. V gene TRBV11-2 combines with J gene TRBJ2-3, with 7 bases matching TRBD2. Trimming took 3 bases from V and 2 from J; bases not matched to a gene: 2. Germline values: CDR1 SGHAT, CDR2 FQNNGV. The CDR3 consists of 14 residues. CDR3 sequence: CASSLGGLTDTQYF. Written as DNA, the CDR3 is TGTGCCAGCAGCTTGGGAGGGCTCACAGATACGCAGTATTTT.

The chain employs TRBV28 and TRBJ2-5; no firm D call. The V gene's germline CDR1 is MDHEN and CDR2 SYDVKM. CDR3 length equals 11 residues. Trimming shortened V by 6 bases and J by 4 bases, and 6 bases separated the two germline ends. The CDR3 sequence: CASRFGETQYF. The CDR3 nucleotides are TGTGCCAGCAGGTTCGGAGAGACCCAGTACTTC.